A single count supports the clone carrying this T cell receptor (beta chain). The CDR3 is made up of 13 amino acids. V was pared by 6 bases and J by 7 bases, with 6 bases of the junction left unmatched. Germline CDR1 is SNHLY and CDR2 is FYNNEI. As processed by the authors: Reference gene primers were amplified, and this amplification served to estimate nucleated cell counts. The table came from immunoSEQ multiplex PCR; TCRdb's copy has only in-frame clones and leaves some out. V, J and clone size derive from that table, while D and trimming were established from the DNA sequence. This table holds about 200,000 clones, around 80% found once. The sample originates from a study of blood T cell repertoires in COVID-19. Study-wide context: Researchers got acute and convalescent COVID-19 samples from the United States, Italy and Spain. The analysed material was cDNA or gDNA that came from T cells, B-cell-depleted T cells, or PBMCs.

The TCR was taken from a woman aged 65 to 85 with acute or convalescent COVID-19. The sequenced sample was peripheral blood. The chain combines TRBV2 with TRBJ1-2, with 9 bases aligning to TRBD1. The CDR3 DNA follows: TGTGCCAGCAGCCTAATGACAGGGGGTGGCTACACCTTC. It specifies CASSLMTGGGYTF.